This T cell receptor beta chain emerged from a study of vaccination effects on CD4 cells after COVID-19. Study details: Two doses of either BNT162b2 or mRNA-1273 were given to each participant. Notes on the study in general: Early post-infection timepoints were missing from the study, which also had few convalescent patients.

Points on this clone: Its antigen is unknown.

Using immunoSEQ multiplex PCR, the repertoire was profiled, and TCRdb retains in-frame clones only, with some absent. Here the sample spans roughly 30,000 clones, around four fifths being singletons. Under the ViraFEST assay, PBMC were stimulated with viral peptide pools so that antigen-specific CD4+ T cells expanded. Sequencing was performed afterwards. Once cultured for roughly 10 days, the cells underwent separation to obtain CD4+ T cells. Nucleocapsid antibody tests were negative, and the vaccine recipients had no prior SARS-CoV-2 infection. In culture with approximately 9.5 IU/ml IL-2 and roughly 9.3 ug/ml peptides, PBMC were grown at a few million per well. V shed 5 bases, J shed 4 bases, and the junction held 16 bases outside the gene matches. The CDR3 contains 21 residues. Germline V gene data show CDR1 as MNHEY and CDR2 as SMNVEV (reference sequence).

The sequence came from a human donor who received a COVID-19 vaccine. Sequenced material: CD4+ T cells from PBMCs cultured with HCoV-OC43 spike peptides, taken before COVID-19 vaccination. Regarding subset: HCoV-OC43 spike overlapping peptide pool stimulation. The genes are TRBV27 and TRBJ2-6, with 14 bases identical to TRBD2. The DNA for the CDR3 is TGTGCCAGCAGTGGGGCCAGGGGACTAGCGGGAGTATCGTGGGGGGCCAACGTCCTGACTTTC. Its translation is CASSGARGLAGVSWGANVLTF.